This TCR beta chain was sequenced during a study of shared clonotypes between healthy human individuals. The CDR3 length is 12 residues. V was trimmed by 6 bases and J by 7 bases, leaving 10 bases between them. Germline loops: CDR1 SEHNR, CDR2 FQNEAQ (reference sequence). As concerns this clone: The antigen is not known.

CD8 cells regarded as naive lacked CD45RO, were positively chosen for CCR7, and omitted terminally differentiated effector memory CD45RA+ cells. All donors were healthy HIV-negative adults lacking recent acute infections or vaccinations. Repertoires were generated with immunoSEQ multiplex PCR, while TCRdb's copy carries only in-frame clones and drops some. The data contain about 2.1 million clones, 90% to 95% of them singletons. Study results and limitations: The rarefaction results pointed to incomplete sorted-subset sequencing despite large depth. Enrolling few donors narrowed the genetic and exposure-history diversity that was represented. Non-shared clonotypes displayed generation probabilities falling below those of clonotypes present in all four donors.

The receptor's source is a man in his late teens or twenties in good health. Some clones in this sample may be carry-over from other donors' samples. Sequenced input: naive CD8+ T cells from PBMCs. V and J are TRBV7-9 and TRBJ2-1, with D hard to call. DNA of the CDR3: TGTGCCAGCAGTATTTGGGGTAATGAGCAGTTCTTC. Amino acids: CASSIWGNEQFF.